This T cell receptor (beta chain) is drawn from a study of vaccination and CD4 T cells after COVID-19. Comment on this clonotype: No antigen is known for it.

The Oncomine TCR Beta short-read assay sequenced DNA from cultured CD4+ T cells. TCRdb re-derived calls from the PCR reads in MiXCR, one entry per CDR3 protein. The sample contains 15,000 to 20,000 distinct CDR3 sequences, roughly three fifths of which appear only once. The trim removed 7 bases at V and 2 bases at J, leaving 10 bases unmatched. This CDR3 is 15 amino acids long. Germline CDR1 and CDR2: SGHAT and FQNNGV. Treatment described: approximately nine-day PBMC culture with coronavirus spike peptide pools or control peptides (ViraFEST assay). The clonotype was recovered from a human donor who had recovered from COVID-19. This chain links TRBV11-2 with TRBJ1-2, with TRBD1 identical over 7 bases. The sequences come from CD4+ T cells from blood, cultured in vitro, collected after SARS-CoV-2 vaccination. For the CDR3, the DNA is TGTGCCAGCACCCCCCTGACAGGGATCAACTATGGCTACACCTTC. Protein sequence: CASTPLTGINYGYTF.